This T cell receptor beta chain was captured by sequencing in a study of response to subunit inactivated influenza vaccine. Findings and caveats of the study: Only a handful of new T cells, the authors suggested, are recruited with each seasonal influenza vaccination.

TCRdb independently ran MiXCR on the RT-PCR reads; one entry per CDR3 protein. The sample includes about 190,000 distinct CDR3 sequences, 14% of them seen just once. This CDR3 is built from 14 residues. Germline V gene lookup returns CDR1 SQVTM and CDR2 ANQGSEA. V lost 1 base, J lost 0 bases, and 7 bases lay in between. This clonotype was seen a few times. Its target is not known. The chain uses TRBV29-1 and TRBJ2-1; the D gene is possibly TRBD2 (6 bases). This sequence originates from a man aged 45-65 years who received an inactivated influenza vaccine. Sequenced material: CD8+ T cells sorted from PBMCs, taken less than 6 days after vaccination. The CDR3, as DNA: TGCAGCGTTGAAGCGGGAGTCTCCTACAATGAGCAGTTCTTC. It specifies CSVEAGVSYNEQFF.